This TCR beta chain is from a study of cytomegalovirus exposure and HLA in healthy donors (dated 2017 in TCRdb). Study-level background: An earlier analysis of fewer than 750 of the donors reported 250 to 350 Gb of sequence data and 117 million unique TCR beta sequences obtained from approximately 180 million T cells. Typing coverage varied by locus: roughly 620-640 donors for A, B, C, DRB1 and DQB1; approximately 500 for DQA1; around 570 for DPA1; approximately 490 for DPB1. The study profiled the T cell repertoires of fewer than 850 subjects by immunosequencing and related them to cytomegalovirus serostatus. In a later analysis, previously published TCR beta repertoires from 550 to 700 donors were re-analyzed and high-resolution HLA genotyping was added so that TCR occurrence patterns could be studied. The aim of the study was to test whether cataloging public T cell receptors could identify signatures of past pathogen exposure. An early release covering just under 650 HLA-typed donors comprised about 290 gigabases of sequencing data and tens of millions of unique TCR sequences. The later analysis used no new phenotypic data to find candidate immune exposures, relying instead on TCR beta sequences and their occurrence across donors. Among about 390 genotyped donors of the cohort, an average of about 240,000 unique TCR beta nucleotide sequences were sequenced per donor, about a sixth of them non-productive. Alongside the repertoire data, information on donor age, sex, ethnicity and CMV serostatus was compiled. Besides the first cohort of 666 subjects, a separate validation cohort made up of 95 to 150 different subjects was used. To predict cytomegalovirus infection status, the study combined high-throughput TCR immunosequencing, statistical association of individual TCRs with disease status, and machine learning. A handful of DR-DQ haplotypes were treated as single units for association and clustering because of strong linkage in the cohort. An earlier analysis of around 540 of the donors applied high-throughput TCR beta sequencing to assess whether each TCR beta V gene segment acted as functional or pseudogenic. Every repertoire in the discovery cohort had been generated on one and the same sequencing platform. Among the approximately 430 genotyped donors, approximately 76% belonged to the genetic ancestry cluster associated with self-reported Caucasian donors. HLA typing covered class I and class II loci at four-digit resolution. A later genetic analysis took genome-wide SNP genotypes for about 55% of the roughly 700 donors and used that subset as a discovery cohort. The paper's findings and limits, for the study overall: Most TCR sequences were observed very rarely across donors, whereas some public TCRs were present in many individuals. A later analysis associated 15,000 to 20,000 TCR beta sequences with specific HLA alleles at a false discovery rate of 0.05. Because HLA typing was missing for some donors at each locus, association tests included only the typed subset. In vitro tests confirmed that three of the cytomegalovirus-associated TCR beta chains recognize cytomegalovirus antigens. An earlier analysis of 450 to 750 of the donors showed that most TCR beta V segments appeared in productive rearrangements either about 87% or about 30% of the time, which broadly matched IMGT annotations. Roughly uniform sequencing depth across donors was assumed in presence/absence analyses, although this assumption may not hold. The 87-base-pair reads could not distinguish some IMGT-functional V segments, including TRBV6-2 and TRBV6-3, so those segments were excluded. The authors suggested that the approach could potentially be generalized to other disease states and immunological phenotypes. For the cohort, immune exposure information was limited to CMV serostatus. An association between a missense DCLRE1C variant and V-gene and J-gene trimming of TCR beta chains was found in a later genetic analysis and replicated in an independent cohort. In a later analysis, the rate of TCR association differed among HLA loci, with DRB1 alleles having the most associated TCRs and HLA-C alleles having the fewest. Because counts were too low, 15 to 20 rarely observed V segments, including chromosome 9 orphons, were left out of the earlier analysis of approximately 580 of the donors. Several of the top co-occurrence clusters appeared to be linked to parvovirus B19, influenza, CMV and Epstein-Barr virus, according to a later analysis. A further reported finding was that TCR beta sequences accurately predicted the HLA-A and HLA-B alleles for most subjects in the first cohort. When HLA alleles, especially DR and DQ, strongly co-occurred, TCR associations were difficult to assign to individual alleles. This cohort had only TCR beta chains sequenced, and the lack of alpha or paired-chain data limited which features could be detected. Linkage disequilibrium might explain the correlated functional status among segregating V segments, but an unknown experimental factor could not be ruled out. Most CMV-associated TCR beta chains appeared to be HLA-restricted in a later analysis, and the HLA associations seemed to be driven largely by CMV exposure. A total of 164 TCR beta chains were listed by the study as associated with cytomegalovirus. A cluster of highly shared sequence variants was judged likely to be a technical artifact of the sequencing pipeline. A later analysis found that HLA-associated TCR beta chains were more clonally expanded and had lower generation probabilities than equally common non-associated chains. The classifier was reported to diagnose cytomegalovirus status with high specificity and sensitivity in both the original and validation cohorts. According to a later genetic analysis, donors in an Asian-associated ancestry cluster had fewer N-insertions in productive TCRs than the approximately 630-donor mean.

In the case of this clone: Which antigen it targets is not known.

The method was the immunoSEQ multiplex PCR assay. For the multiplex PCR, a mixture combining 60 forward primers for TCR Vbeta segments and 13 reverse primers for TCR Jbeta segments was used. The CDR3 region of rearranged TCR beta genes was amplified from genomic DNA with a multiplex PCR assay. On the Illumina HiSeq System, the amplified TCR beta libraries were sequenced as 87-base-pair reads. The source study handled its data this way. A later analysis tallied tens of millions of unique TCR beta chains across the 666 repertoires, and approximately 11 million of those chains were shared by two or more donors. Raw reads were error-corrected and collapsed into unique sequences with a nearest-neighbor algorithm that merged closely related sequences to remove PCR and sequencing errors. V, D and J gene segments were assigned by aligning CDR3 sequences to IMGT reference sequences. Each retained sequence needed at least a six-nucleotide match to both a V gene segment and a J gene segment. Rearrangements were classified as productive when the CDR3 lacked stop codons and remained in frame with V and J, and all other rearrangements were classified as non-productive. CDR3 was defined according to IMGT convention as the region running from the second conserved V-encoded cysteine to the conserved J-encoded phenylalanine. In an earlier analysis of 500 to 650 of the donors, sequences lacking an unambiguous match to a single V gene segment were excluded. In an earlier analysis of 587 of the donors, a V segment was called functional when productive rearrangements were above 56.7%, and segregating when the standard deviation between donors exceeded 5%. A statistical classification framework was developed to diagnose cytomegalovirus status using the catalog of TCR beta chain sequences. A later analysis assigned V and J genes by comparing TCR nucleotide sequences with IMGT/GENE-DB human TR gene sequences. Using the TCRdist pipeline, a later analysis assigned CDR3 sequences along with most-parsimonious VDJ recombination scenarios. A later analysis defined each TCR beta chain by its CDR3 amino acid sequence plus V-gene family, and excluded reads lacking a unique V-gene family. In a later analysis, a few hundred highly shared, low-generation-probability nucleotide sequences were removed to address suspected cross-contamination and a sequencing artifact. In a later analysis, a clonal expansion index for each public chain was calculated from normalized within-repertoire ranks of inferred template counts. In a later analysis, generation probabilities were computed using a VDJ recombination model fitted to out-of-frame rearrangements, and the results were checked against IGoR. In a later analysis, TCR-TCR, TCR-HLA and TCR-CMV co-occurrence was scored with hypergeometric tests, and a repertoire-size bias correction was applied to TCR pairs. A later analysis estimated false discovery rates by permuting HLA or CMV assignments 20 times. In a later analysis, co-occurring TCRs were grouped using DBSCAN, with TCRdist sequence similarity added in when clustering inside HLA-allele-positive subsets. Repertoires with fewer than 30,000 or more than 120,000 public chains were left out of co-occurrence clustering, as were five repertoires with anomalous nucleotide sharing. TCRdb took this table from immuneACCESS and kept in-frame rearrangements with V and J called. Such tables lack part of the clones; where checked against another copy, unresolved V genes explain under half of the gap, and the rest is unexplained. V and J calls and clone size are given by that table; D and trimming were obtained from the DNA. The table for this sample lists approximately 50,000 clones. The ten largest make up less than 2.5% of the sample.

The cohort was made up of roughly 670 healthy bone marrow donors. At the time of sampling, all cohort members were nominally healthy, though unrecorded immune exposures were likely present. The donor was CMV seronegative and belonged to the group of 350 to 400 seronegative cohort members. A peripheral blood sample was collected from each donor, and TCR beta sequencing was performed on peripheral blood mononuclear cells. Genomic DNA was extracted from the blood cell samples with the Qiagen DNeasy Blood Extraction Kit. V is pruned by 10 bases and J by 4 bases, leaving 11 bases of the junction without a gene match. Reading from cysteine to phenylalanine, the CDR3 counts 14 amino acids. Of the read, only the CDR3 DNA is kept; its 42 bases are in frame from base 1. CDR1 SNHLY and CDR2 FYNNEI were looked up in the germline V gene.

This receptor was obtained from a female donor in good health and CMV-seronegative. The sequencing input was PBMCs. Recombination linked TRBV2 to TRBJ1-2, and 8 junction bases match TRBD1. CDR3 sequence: CATLRQGFGYGYTF. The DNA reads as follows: TGTGCCACTTTGAGACAGGGGTTCGGCTATGGCTACACCTTC. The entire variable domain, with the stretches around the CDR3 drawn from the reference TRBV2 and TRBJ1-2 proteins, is EPEVTQTPSHQVTQMGQEVILRCVPISNHLYFYWYRQILGQKVEFLVSFYNNEISEKSEIFDDQFSVERPDGSNFTLKIRSTKLEDSAMYFCATLRQGFGYGYTFGSGTRLTVV.